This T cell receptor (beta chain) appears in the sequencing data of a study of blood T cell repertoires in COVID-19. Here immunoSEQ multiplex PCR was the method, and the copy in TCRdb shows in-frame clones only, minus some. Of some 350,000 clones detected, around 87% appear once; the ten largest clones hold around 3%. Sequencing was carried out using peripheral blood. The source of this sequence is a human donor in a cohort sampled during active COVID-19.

The CDR3 coding sequence is TGTGCCAGCAGCACCAGCGGGAGGGAGGTCTACTTC. Translation: CASSTSGREVYF. The V call is TRBV7-9, the J call TRBJ2-7; 10 bases are a match to TRBD2. Germline CDR1 and CDR2: SEHNR and FQNEAQ (reference sequence). This CDR3 is built from 12 residues. With V trimmed by 5 bases and J by 13 bases, 8 bases remained unmatched.